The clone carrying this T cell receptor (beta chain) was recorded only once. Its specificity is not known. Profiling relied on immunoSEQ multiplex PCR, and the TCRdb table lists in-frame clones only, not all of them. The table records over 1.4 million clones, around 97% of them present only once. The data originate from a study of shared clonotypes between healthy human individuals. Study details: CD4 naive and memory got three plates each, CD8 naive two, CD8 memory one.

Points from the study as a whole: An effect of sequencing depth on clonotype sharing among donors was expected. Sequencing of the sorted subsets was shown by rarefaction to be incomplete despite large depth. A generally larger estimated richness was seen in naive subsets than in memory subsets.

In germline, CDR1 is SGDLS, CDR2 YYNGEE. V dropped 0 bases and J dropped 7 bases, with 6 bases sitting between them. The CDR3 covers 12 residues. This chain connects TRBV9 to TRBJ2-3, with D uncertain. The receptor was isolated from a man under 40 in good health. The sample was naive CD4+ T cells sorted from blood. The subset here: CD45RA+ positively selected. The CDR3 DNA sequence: TGTGCCAGCAGCGTAGAAGGCAATACGCAGTATTTT. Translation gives CASSVEGNTQYF.